Described below is a single T cell receptor (beta chain) sequence and its context. These data come from a study of blood T cell repertoires in COVID-19. Across the study: Acute-phase and convalescent COVID-19 samples originated in the United States, Italy and Spain. Sources were T cells, B-cell-depleted T cells, or PBMCs; the material itself was cDNA or gDNA.

Per the authors' pipeline: Nucleated cell counts were estimated from reference gene primer amplification. Measured with immunoSEQ multiplex PCR; TCRdb has only the in-frame clones, and not every one. That table gives V, J and clone size, and the DNA gave D and trimming. The sample carries 85,000 to 130,000 clones, about 64% recorded once. Sequenced input: peripheral blood. This sequence was found in a human donor with acute or convalescent COVID-19. The donor label of this sample is uncertain.

The DNA for the CDR3 is TGTGCCAGCAGCAATTCCCCGGACAGAGCAGGAACTAATGAAAAACTGTTTTTT. It is translated as CASSNSPDRAGTNEKLFF. This rearrangement joins TRBV21-1 to TRBJ1-4; the D segment call TRBD1 is taken from the table without a DNA check. TRBV21-1 is a pseudogene locus. The CDR3 totals 18 residues.